Listed below are T cell receptor beta chains from one sample, sequenced in a study of monozygotic twins with cystic fibrosis. Assay: immunoSEQ multiplex PCR; the TCRdb copy retains only in-frame clones and omits some. The data contain about 19,000 clones, around 97% of them singletons. The sample comprised blood. The receptor set was obtained from a woman aged 25 to 39 with cystic fibrosis. CDR3s include the opening cysteine and the closing phenylalanine or tryptophan. A D gene is named only where the DNA matches it firmly. Clone size, where shown, is once, few, many, or a class for clones that have expanded.

TRBV2	-	TRBJ1-2	-	TGTGCCAGCACTGCAGCTCCCCTTATATATGGCTACACCTTC	CASTAAPLIYGYTF
TRBV19	TRBD1	TRBJ2-3	-	TGTGCCAGTAGAAGCCTGGACAGGGGGCTTCGAGATACGCAGTATTTT	CASRSLDRGLRDTQYF
TRBV10-1	-	TRBJ1-1	-	TGCGCCAGCAACATCCGGGGGAACACTGAAGCTTTCTTT	CASNIRGNTEAFF
TRBV4-1	-	TRBJ2-3	-	TGCGCCAGCAGCCAAGCGCGGGGCCCAGATACGCAGTATTTT	CASSQARGPDTQYF
TRBV25-1	TRBD1	TRBJ2-7	-	TGTGCCAGCGCCGAACCAAACAGGGGTACCTACGAGCAGTACTTC	CASAEPNRGTYEQYF
TRBV6-5	-	TRBJ2-1	-	TGTGCCAGCAGTCCCTTTGCGGAAAGGGCTCATGAGCAGTTCTTC	CASSPFAERAHEQFF
TRBV10-3	TRBD1	TRBJ2-1	-	TGTGCCATCAGTGAGTCAGGCAGGGGGATCAATGAGCAGTTCTTC	CAISESGRGINEQFF
TRBV15	-	TRBJ2-7	-	TGTGCCACCAGCAGAGATAAGGGGGTAGTACCCTACGAGCAGTACTTC	CATSRDKGVVPYEQYF
TRBV21-1	-	TRBJ2-4	-	TGTGCCAGCAGCATACGAATTACCAAAAACATTCAGTACTTC	CASSIRITKNIQYF
TRBV2	-	TRBJ2-1	once	TGTGCCAGCAGCGCCTTGCGTAGTGAGCAGTTCTTC	CASSALRSEQFF
TRBV21-1	-	TRBJ1-5	-	TGTGCCAGCAGCAAAAGGGAGTATCAGCCCCAGCATTTT	CASSKREYQPQHF
TRBV5-1	-	TRBJ2-3	-	TGCGCCAGCAGCGAAGGTGATCTGGCCGGTACGCAGTATTTT	CASSEGDLAGTQYF
TRBV19	-	TRBJ1-3	-	TGTGCCAGTAGCCCCAGGATTCTACTATTCTCTGGAAACACCATATATTTT	CASSPRILLFSGNTIYF
TRBV19	-	TRBJ1-3	-	TGTGCCAGTAGCCCCATGAATCGGGGCCTCTCTGGAAACACCATATATTTT	CASSPMNRGLSGNTIYF
TRBV7-7	-	TRBJ2-5	-	TGTGCCAGCAGCTCCGGACAGTTCCAAGAGACCCAGTACTTC	CASSSGQFQETQYF
TRBV18	-	TRBJ2-1	-	TGTGCCAGCTCACTAAGGGGCGGCTACAATGAGCAGTTCTTC	CASSLRGGYNEQFF
TRBV9	-	TRBJ2-1	-	TGTGCCAGCAGCGTAAGCGCCTACAATGAGCAGTTCTTC	CASSVSAYNEQFF
TRBV2	TRBD1	TRBJ1-2	-	TGTGCCAGCAGTGAATTGGGACAGCCGCCCAGCTATGGCTACACCTTC	CASSELGQPPSYGYTF
TRBV2	TRBD1	TRBJ2-7	-	TGTGCCAGCACCACTGGGACAGGTATCTCCTACGAGCAGTACTTC	CASTTGTGISYEQYF
TRBV7-6	TRBD2	TRBJ2-3	-	TGTGCCAGCAGCCCGAAGACTAGCGGGGATACGCAGTATTTT	CASSPKTSGDTQYF
TRBV19	-	TRBJ1-5	-	TGTGCCAGTAGTATTCGGGGGATCGGGAGCAATCAGCCCCAGCATTTT	CASSIRGIGSNQPQHF
TRBV5-4	TRBD1	TRBJ1-6	-	TGTGCCAGCAGCTTGGTCACCGGGACAGGAGGCCTCTCACCCCTCCACTTT	CASSLVTGTGGLSPLHF
TRBV6-1	-	TRBJ1-3	-	TGTGCCAGCGCATCGGGACACTACTCTGGAAACACCATATATTTT	CASASGHYSGNTIYF
TRBV5-1	-	TRBJ1-2	-	TGCGCCAGCAGCTTCGAAGGGAATGGCTACACCTTC	CASSFEGNGYTF
TRBV7-9	-	TRBJ1-1	-	TGTGCCAGCAGCTGGAATGGGGTGAGTGATTTCTTT	CASSWNGVSDFF
TRBV6-5	-	TRBJ2-5	-	TGTGCCAGCAGTTATGCAGGGGCGGGGGAGACCCAGTACTTC	CASSYAGAGETQYF
TRBV4-1	-	TRBJ2-2	-	TGCGCCAGCAGCCAAGATACGAGCGGAGGGAACACCGGGGAGCTGTTTTTT	CASSQDTSGGNTGELFF
TRBV6-5	-	TRBJ1-6	-	TGTGCCAGCAGTTCAAAGCTGGAAACACCCCTCCACTTT	CASSSKLETPLHF
TRBV28	TRBD1	TRBJ1-1	once	TGTGCCAGCAGTTACTTCGGGACAGACATTGAAGCTTTCTTT	CASSYFGTDIEAFF
TRBV4-2	TRBD1	TRBJ2-7	-	TGTGCCAGCAGCCAAAACAGGGGCTACGAGCAGTACTTC	CASSQNRGYEQYF
TRBV19	-	TRBJ1-5	-	TGTGCCAGTAGTATCCCGTTACGCAATCAGCCCCAGCATTTT	CASSIPLRNQPQHF
TRBV5-1	TRBD1	TRBJ1-6	-	TGCGCCAGCAGCCCAAAGGGACAGGGAGGTTCACCCCTCCACTTT	CASSPKGQGGSPLHF
TRBV4-3	TRBD1	TRBJ1-2	-	TGCGCCAGCAGCCAAGATTCCGGGACAGGACCTTATGGCTACACCTTC	CASSQDSGTGPYGYTF
TRBV2	-	TRBJ1-3	-	TGTGCCAGCAGTGACCCCCAGGGAGGCTCTGGAAACACCATATATTTT	CASSDPQGGSGNTIYF
TRBV5-5	TRBD1	TRBJ1-3	-	TGTGCCAGCAGCTTGGCCGGGACAGTAAACACCATATATTTT	CASSLAGTVNTIYF
TRBV27	-	TRBJ2-6	-	TGTGCCAGCAGTTCCTTAGGGGCTGGGGCCAACGTCCTGACTTTC	CASSSLGAGANVLTF
TRBV11-2	-	TRBJ1-2	-	TGTGCCAGCAGCTTAGTGGGAGTTGGCGCTCGCCCGTTCTATGGCTACACCTTC	CASSLVGVGARPFYGYTF
TRBV30	-	TRBJ2-4	-	TGTGCCTGGAGTGAGAAGGGTCTTGCCAAAAACATTCAGTGCTTC	CAWSEKGLAKNIQCF
TRBV11-2	TRBD1	TRBJ2-5	-	TGTGCCAGCAGCGCCTTAACAGGGGGAGAGACCCAGTACTTC	CASSALTGGETQYF
TRBV7-2	-	TRBJ1-2	-	TGTGCCAGCAGCCCGCGCGGGTTCGGCGGCTACACCTTC	CASSPRGFGGYTF
TRBV27	-	TRBJ1-1	-	TGTGCCAGCAGTTCATACGGAGTCGGAGCTTTCTTT	CASSSYGVGAFF
TRBV7-2	-	TRBJ1-3	-	TGTGCCAGCAGTACGACCCCAGGGAGGGACACCATATATTTT	CASSTTPGRDTIYF
TRBV7-9	-	TRBJ2-3	once	TGTGCCAGCAGCTTATCGTCGGGGGTTTCGCAGTATTTT	CASSLSSGVSQYF
TRBV7-9	-	TRBJ1-1	-	TGTGCCAGCAGCTTCGACGGTAACACTGAAGCTTTCTTT	CASSFDGNTEAFF
TRBV7-9	TRBD2	TRBJ2-3	once	TGTGCCAGTTGCCGGGCTAGCGGGACCTGGGGCACAGATACGCAGTATTTT	CASCRASGTWGTDTQYF
TRBV19	TRBD1	TRBJ1-1	-	TGTGCCAGTAGTAGGGGACAGTTCCAGACCCTGAACACTGAAGCTTTCTTT	CASSRGQFQTLNTEAFF
TRBV5-1	-	TRBJ1-2	-	TGCGCCAGCAGCTTGAGGAGGGGGTATGGCTACACCTTC	CASSLRRGYGYTF
TRBV11-2	-	TRBJ1-2	-	TGTGCCAGCCAACATGGGCTCTATGGCTACACCTTC	CASQHGLYGYTF
TRBV5-4	TRBD1	TRBJ1-2	-	TGTGCCAGCAGCCCCCCGACAGGGTCGAACACCTTC	CASSPPTGSNTF
TRBV19	-	TRBJ2-7	-	TGTGCCAGCACCAGGGGTCCTCTGGACGAGCAGTACTTC	CASTRGPLDEQYF